This paragraph reports one TCR beta chain. The data belong to a study of cytomegalovirus exposure and HLA in healthy donors. Primers for the PCR totalled 60 Vbeta and 13 Jbeta. The method was immunoSEQ multiplex PCR; TCRdb's version includes in-frame clones alone and lacks a portion of them. The sample records roughly 120,000 clones, 70% to 80% being singletons. The CDR3 sequence is 14 residues long. Germline loops: CDR1 SGHAT, CDR2 FQNNGV. Trimming took off 8 bases at V and 5 bases at J, with 18 bases between the two ends. The clonotype comes from a woman in her thirties or forties in good health and CMV-seropositive. The rearrangement joins TRBV11-2 to TRBJ1-2; weak D call: TRBD1 (6 bases). Sequencing was done on a sample of PBMCs. CDR3 in amino acids: CASSNGWGQYGYTF. The CDR3 region has the DNA TGTGCCAGCTCGAACGGGTGGGGGCAGTATGGCTACACCTTC.